This T cell receptor (beta chain) was captured by sequencing in a study of blood T cells in healthy people across ages. The study's findings and limits: Donors of long life had a larger count of naive CD4+ cells and greater diversity than aged donors.

Trimming removed 5 bases from V and 7 bases from J, with 24 bases in between. CDR1 is DFQATT and CDR2 is SNEGSKA in the germline V gene (reference sequence). This CDR3 is built from 16 residues. Every donor provided around 9.3 milliliters of peripheral blood. Total RNA extracted from each sample amounted to at least 5.5 micrograms. Details on this clonotype: Its antigen is undetermined.

A second about 7 to 11 cycle PCR used barcoded and J-beta primers. Each cDNA molecule was tagged by a template-switch adaptor with 12 random nucleotides. TCRdb called the 5' RACE reads again in MiXCR, with one record for every CDR3 protein. The repertoire holds hundreds of thousands of distinct CDR3 sequences, with approximately 22% as singletons. This receptor was obtained from a man between 65 and 85 years old in good health. This chain connects TRBV20-1 to TRBJ1-5; no clear D. The sequenced material came from blood. CDR3 amino acids: CSAELSAAPRGQPQHF. CDR3 DNA: TGCAGTGCTGAGCTATCGGCCGCCCCAAGAGGACAGCCCCAGCATTTT.